This T cell receptor (beta chain) was identified in a study of T cells expressing NK-cell markers. General observations from the study: In 5 or 6 donors, dominant CD3+CD56+NKG2C+ clonotypes ranked among the top 10 CD8+ clonotypes.

This CDR3 has 13 residues. With the 5' RACE reads reprocessed, TCRdb shows one record per CDR3 protein and no DNA. Seen in this sample are about 120,000 distinct CDR3 sequences; the ten most common clones hold around 18%. Remarks on this clonotype: Its antigen is currently unknown.

The specimen sequenced was blood T cells: a sorted CD56 or NKG2C T cell subset, CD4+ or CD8+ T cells, or bulk PBMC T cells (not recorded which). This clonotype was obtained from a woman between 18 and 75 years old in good health. The chain carries TRBV12-3 or TRBV12-4 and TRBJ2-3. CDR3 amino acids: CASSFGSPDTQYF.